A selection of T cell receptor beta chains follows, all from one sample in a study of T-cell memory formation after mild COVID-19. TCRdb independently ran MiXCR on the 5' RACE reads; one entry per CDR3 protein. The sample lists some 300,000 distinct CDR3 sequences; about 20% were seen once. The sample taken for sequencing was PBMCs or a T cell subset sorted from them (not recorded which). The receptors here all came from a man younger than 35 who had mild COVID-19 (a few samples of this study predate the infection). Cell type and time point are not known. The CDR3 runs from the conserved cysteine through the conserved F or W. The D gene is left open where the match is weak. For some rows the clone size is stated as once, few or many, or as a class when expanded; others skip it.

>TRBJ2-3|few|NA|TRBV7-2|12
TGTGCCAGCAGCTTAGCGCGGGTTAGGGAGTATTTT
CASSLARVREYF
>TRBJ1-2|NA|NA|TRBV10-3|13
TGTGCCATCAGCGCACAGGTTAACTATGGCTACACCTTC
CAISAQVNYGYTF
>TRBJ2-7|few|TRBD2|TRBV20-1|14
TGCAGTGCCTACGTGGGAGGGAGGGAATACGAGCAGTACTTC
CSAYVGGREYEQYF
>TRBJ2-2|few|NA|TRBV4-1|14
TGCGCCAGCAGCCAAGAAGCGGATGGCGGGGAGCTGTTTTTT
CASSQEADGGELFF
>TRBJ1-5|medium-sized|NA|TRBV5-1|15
TGCGCCAGCAGCTTTACAGGCTCGAGCAATCAGCCCCAGCATTTT
CASSFTGSSNQPQHF
>TRBJ2-1|few|TRBD2|TRBV4-1|16
TGCGCCAGCAGCTCACTAGCGGGGGGGCCCGGATTTGAGCAGTTCTTC
CASSSLAGGPGFEQFF
>TRBJ1-4|NA|NA|TRBV4-3|17
TGCGCCAGCAGCCAAGAGGTGATCCTTGCGGACCGGGAAAAACTGTTTTTT
CASSQEVILADREKLFF
>TRBJ2-3|few|NA|TRBV3-1|15
TGTGCCAGCAGCCAAGACAGGGTTGGCACAGATACGCAGTATTTT
CASSQDRVGTDTQYF
>TRBJ1-6|many|TRBD1|TRBV12-3/TRBV12-4|14
TGTGCCAGCAGTTTAGAACAGGGGGCATCACCCCTCCACTTT
CASSLEQGASPLHF
>TRBJ2-3|NA|NA|TRBV5-6|15
TGTGCCAGCAGCTTGGTGAGGGGGAACATAGATACGCAGTATTTT
CASSLVRGNIDTQYF
>TRBJ2-2|NA|TRBD2|TRBV9|17
TGTGCCAGCAGCGGGATAGCGGGGGGCGCGAACACCGGGGAGCTGTTTTTT
CASSGIAGGANTGELFF